This T cell receptor beta chain was identified during a study of T cells in Graves' hyperthyroidism and ophthalmopathy. Overall study findings and caveats: Before onset, by a median of approximately 6.8 months, the model predicted ophthalmopathy. Ophthalmopathy could be told apart from stable hyperthyroidism with a 13 V-J model. Blood also carried most thyroid clonotypes expanded above 0.001.

Germline V gives CDR1 MDHEN, CDR2 SYDVKM. This CDR3 spans 15 amino acids. V dropped 5 bases and J dropped 0 bases, with 11 bases sitting between them. This clonotype has just a few counts. Its antigen is undetermined. The study left out patients who had uncontrolled infection, other autoimmune disease, pregnancy or lactation. Amplified TCR beta CDR3 regions derived from RNA transcripts. During a first-round RT-PCR of the TCR CDR3, the HTBI primer set was used. TCRdb used MiXCR to reprocess the multiplex PCR reads, holding one entry per CDR3 protein. The sample yields about 350,000 distinct CDR3 sequences, roughly 14% seen once.

The V gene is TRBV28, the J gene TRBJ1-5; no firm D call. The receptor was isolated from a woman in her 30s with Graves' hyperthyroidism. Sequencing used blood. The CDR3 loop is CASSLITLSNQPQHF. The CDR3 DNA sequence: TGTGCCAGCAGTCTTATCACACTTAGCAATCAGCCCCAGCATTTT.